Below are 3 T cell receptor beta chains sequenced from a single sample in a study of blood T cell repertoires in COVID-19. The assay was immunoSEQ multiplex PCR, and TCRdb's table has in-frame clones only and misses some. The sample holds approximately 70,000 clones; approximately 79% are singletons and the top ten take approximately 9.3%. The sequenced material came from peripheral blood. Every receptor here comes from a woman aged 45-60 years with acute or convalescent COVID-19.

This clone was detected only a few times. V gene TRBV3-1 (or the pseudogene TRBV3-2) combines with J gene TRBJ2-7; 8 bases line up with TRBD2. Germline loops: CDR1 LGHDT, CDR2 YNNKEL (reference sequence). This CDR3 is built from 16 residues. Unmatched junction bases numbered 11, after V lost 1 base and J lost 6 bases. CDR3 sequence reads: CASSQGGLGARGEQYF. The CDR3 DNA reads as TGTGCCAGCAGCCAAGGGGGACTAGGGGCTAGGGGCGAGCAGTACTTC.

V and J are TRBV28 and TRBJ1-5; 7 positions agree with TRBD1. The CDR3 consists of 14 residues. V lost 6 bases to trimming and J lost 2 bases; unmatched junction nucleotides: 4. The germline CDR1 and CDR2 sequences are MDHEN and SYDVKM. CDR3: CASRSGTGNQPQHF. CDR3 nucleotide sequence: TGTGCCAGCAGATCCGGGACAGGCAATCAGCCCCAGCATTTT. Supplemented by reference TRBV28 and TRBJ1-5, the full variable domain reads DVKVTQSSRYLVKRTGEKVFLECVQDMDHENMFWYRQDPGLGLRLIYFSYDVKMKEKGDIPEGYSVSREKKERFSLILESASTNQTSMYLCASRSGTGNQPQHFGDGTRLSIL.

The chain has TRBV6-2 or TRBV6-3 and TRBJ2-7, with D unclear. The V gene lost 2 bases and the J gene lost 2 bases, with 10 bases spanning the gap. This CDR3 is 14 amino acids long. Germline CDR1 reads MNHEY; CDR2 reads SVGEGT. The chain's CDR3 is CASSYVAGTYEQYF. The CDR3 coding sequence is TGTGCCAGCAGTTACGTTGCAGGAACCTACGAGCAGTACTTC.